This TCR beta chain was recorded in a study of radiation and T cells in renal cell carcinoma. Using immunoSEQ multiplex PCR, the repertoire was profiled, and TCRdb retains in-frame clones only, with some absent. The data contain 140,000 or so clones, approximately 86% of them singletons. Time point denoted: blood 4 weeks post-SBRT, at nephrectomy. Documented treatment: 15 Gy SBRT to primary tumor, nephrectomy 4 weeks later. Clear cell pathology was present in this patient's renal cell carcinoma. The CDR3 loop spans 13 amino acids. In germline, CDR1 is SGHNT, CDR2 YENEEA. Trimming took off 5 bases at V and 10 bases at J, with 15 bases between the two ends.

The source material was blood, sampled from a patient whose treatment included radiotherapy and nephrectomy. The rearrangement links TRBV11-3 to TRBJ2-1; a possible D gene is TRBD2 (6 bases). The receptor comes from a woman between 45 and 60 years old with renal cell carcinoma. The CDR3 reads CASSRGTGGEQFF. CDR3 DNA sequence: TGTGCCAGCAGCCGGGGGACTGGCGGGGAGCAGTTCTTC. The variable domain in full, completed from reference TRBV11-3 and TRBJ2-1, reads EAGVVQSPRYKIIEKKQPVAFWCNPISGHNTLYWYLQNLGQGPELLIRYENEEAVDDSQLPKDRFSAERLKGVDSTLKIQPAELGDSAVYLCASSRGTGGEQFFGPGTRLTVL.